Presented here are 26 T cell receptor beta chains from one specimen sequenced in a study of T cell changes during pregnancy in multiple sclerosis. The repertoire was sequenced with immunoSEQ multiplex PCR; TCRdb's copy has only in-frame clones and lacks some. The sample carries roughly 20,000 clones, about nine tenths recorded once. Specimen: CD8+ T cells from peripheral blood mononuclear cells, collected in the third trimester of pregnancy. The receptors derive from a female donor in good health, enrolled as a control in a pregnancy study.

The chain combines TRBV21-1 with TRBJ1-5; the table names TRBD1, a call not compared with the DNA. TRBV21-1 is a pseudogene. The CDR3 runs 20 residues. The CDR3, as DNA: TGTGCCAGCAGCAAAGCCGGGACAGGGGGCGATCGGCTTAGCAATCAGCCCCAGCATTTT. Translation: CASSKAGTGGDRLSNQPQHF.

The chain combines TRBV27 with TRBJ2-3, with D maybe TRBD2 (5 bases). The CDR3 consists of 13 residues. Germline CDR1 reads MNHEY; CDR2 reads SMNVEV (reference sequence). Trimming left V 3 bases short and J 4 bases short, with 8 bases between. CDR3 residues: CASSFGLSDTQYF. The CDR3 DNA follows: TGTGCCAGCAGTTTCGGACTGTCAGATACGCAGTATTTT.

This clone was detected once. V and J are TRBV5-4 and TRBJ2-7, with TRBD1 identical over 8 bases. This CDR3 spans 15 amino acids. Germline trimming cut 4 bases from V and 1 base from J; bases unmatched to any gene: 7. Germline CDR1 is SGHNT and CDR2 is YYREEE (reference sequence). CDR3: CASSPRTGLSYEQYF. The CDR3 coding sequence is TGTGCCAGCAGCCCCCGGACAGGGCTATCCTACGAGCAGTACTTC.

V gene TRBV5-1 combines with J gene TRBJ2-1; D is ambiguous. The CDR3 has 18 amino acids. V dropped 0 bases and J dropped 8 bases, with 24 bases sitting between them. Looked up from germline, CDR1 is SGHRS and CDR2 is YFSETQ. CDR3 region: CASSLGSVGDARWDEQFF. The CDR3 DNA reads as TGCGCCAGCAGCTTGGGCTCGGTTGGTGACGCTAGATGGGATGAGCAGTTCTTC.

The rearrangement uses TRBV2 and TRBJ2-1; TRBD2 aligns across 8 bases. Losses at the gene ends were 3 bases for V and 3 bases for J; bases not matched to a gene: 4. Looked up from germline, CDR1 is SNHLY and CDR2 is FYNNEI. This CDR3 is built from 15 residues. CDR3 bases: TGTGCCAGCAGTGATGGTAGCGGGGTCTACAATGAGCAGTTCTTC. Protein sequence: CASSDGSGVYNEQFF.

V gene TRBV30 combines with J gene TRBJ1-2; D remains ambiguous. Trimming pared 1 base from V and 4 bases from J, leaving 7 bases between. CDR3 length: 12 residues. Per germline, CDR1 GTSNPN and CDR2 SVGIG (reference sequence). DNA of the CDR3: TGTGCCTGGAGTGGGGCTTTCTATGGCTACACCTTC. The encoded protein is CAWSGAFYGYTF. Using reference TRBV30 and TRBJ1-2 for the parts outside the CDR3, the full variable domain is SQTIHQWPATLVQPVGSPLSLECTVEGTSNPNLYWYRQAAGRGLQLLFYSVGIGQISSEVPQNLSASRPQDRQFILSSKKLLLSDSGFYLCAWSGAFYGYTFGSGTRLTVV.

The CDR3 region is CASSGGTVDYGYTF. The CDR3, as DNA: TGTGCCAGCAGCGGGGGGACGGTTGACTATGGCTACACCTTC. This chain joins TRBV5-4 and TRBJ1-2; D might be TRBD1 (5 bases). Germline V CDR1 and CDR2: SGHNT, YYREEE (reference sequence). The V end was cut by 4 bases, the J end by 3 bases, with 13 bases between. This CDR3 is 14 amino acids long.

This chain connects TRBV5-6 to TRBJ1-5, with unresolved D. This CDR3 region has 14 residues. Germline V gene sequence: CDR1 SGHDT, CDR2 YYEEEE. The V end lost 0 bases, the J end lost 4 bases, and 8 bases lay between the germline ends. The CDR3 region is CASSLAQDNQPQHF. CDR3 nucleotides: TGTGCCAGCAGCTTGGCCCAGGATAATCAGCCCCAGCATTTT. Full variable domain (outside the CDR3, taken from reference TRBV5-6 and TRBJ1-5): DAGVTQSPTHLIKTRGQQVTLRCSPKSGHDTVSWYQQALGQGPQFIFQYYEEEERQRGNFPDRFSGHQFPNYSSELNVNALLLGDSALYLCASSLAQDNQPQHFGDGTRLSIL.

V gene TRBV5-1 combines with J gene TRBJ1-2; possibly TRBD1 for D (6 bases). Germline lookup yields CDR1 SGHRS and CDR2 YFSETQ. V lost 4 bases and J lost 6, with 16 bases in between. CDR3 length equals 14 residues. CDR3 nucleotides: TGCGCCAGCAGCACCCCGCAGGGGCTGGATGGCTACACCTTC. This encodes CASSTPQGLDGYTF.

The V call is TRBV6-5, the J call TRBJ1-5; no reliable D call. V lost 6 bases to trimming and J lost 0 bases, with 6 bases between them. The CDR3 has 13 residues. In germline, CDR1 is MNHEY, CDR2 SVGAGI. The chain's CDR3 is CASSTYSNQPQHF. CDR3 coding DNA: TGTGCCAGCAGCACATATAGCAATCAGCCCCAGCATTTT.

This chain joins TRBV6-5 and TRBJ2-1; D not certain. This CDR3 comprises 14 residues. Germline CDR1 is MNHEY and CDR2 is SVGAGI. The ends were cut back, 0 bases at V and 5 bases at J, with 8 bases in the middle. CDR3 coding DNA: TGTGCCAGCAGTTACTCTGCAGAAGACAATGAGCAGTTCTTC. Its translation: CASSYSAEDNEQFF.

For the CDR3, the DNA is TGTGCCAGCAGAGCAGGGATGACTAATGAAAAACTGTTTTTT. As protein: CASRAGMTNEKLFF. The chain employs TRBV28 and TRBJ1-4; D perhaps matches TRBD1 (5 bases). Germline CDR1 MDHEN, CDR2 SYDVKM. The V gene lost 6 bases and the J gene lost 2 bases, with 10 bases spanning the gap. The CDR3 extends over 14 amino acids.

Only one count was recorded for this clone. The chain links TRBV7-3 to TRBJ2-1; TRBD2 matches 9 bases. V was clipped by 4 bases and J by 5 bases; unmatched bases: 3. Looked up from germline, CDR1 is SGHTA and CDR2 is FQGTGA. CDR3 length equals 14 residues. CDR3 sequence: CASSSSGTDNEQFF. For the CDR3, the DNA is TGTGCCAGCAGCTCTAGCGGGACAGACAATGAGCAGTTCTTC.

In this sample, this clone is medium-sized. This rearrangement joins TRBV28 to TRBJ1-6, with 7 positions matching TRBD1. The CDR3 is 16 residues long. Per the germline V gene, CDR1 is MDHEN and CDR2 is SYDVKM. Unmatched junction bases numbered 12, after V lost 8 bases and J lost 5 bases. The chain's CDR3 is CASHEAATGDNSPLHF. The CDR3 DNA sequence: TGTGCCAGCCACGAGGCCGCAACAGGGGATAATTCACCCCTCCACTTT.

The chain employs TRBV29-1 and TRBJ2-3; D gene uncertain. Germline-derived CDR1 and CDR2 are SQVTM and ANQGSEA. V was pared by 6 bases and J by 3 bases, with 10 bases between. This CDR3 has 12 amino acids. The CDR3 DNA sequence: TGCAGCGTCCCCCCAGAAACAGATACGCAGTATTTT. Encoded protein: CSVPPETDTQYF.

V usage is TRBV6-4 and J usage is TRBJ2-1; 9 nucleotides match TRBD2. V lost 2 bases to trimming and J lost 7 bases; unmatched junction nucleotides: 6. Germline lookup yields CDR1 MRHNA and CDR2 SNTAGT. The CDR3 loop spans 15 amino acids. In nucleotides, the CDR3 is TGTGCCAGCAGTGACGGGCGGGGGGGCGTGAATGAGCAGTTCTTC. This translates into CASSDGRGGVNEQFF.

This chain uses TRBV9 with TRBJ1-2; TRBD1 matches at 10 bases. Germline CDR1 SGDLS, CDR2 YYNGEE. The CDR3 spans 15 residues. V lost 3 bases to trimming and J lost 4 bases; unmatched junction nucleotides: 6. The CDR3 bases are TGTGCCAGCAGCGCCGGACAGGGGGACATCTATGGCTACACCTTC. Its translation is CASSAGQGDIYGYTF.

V is TRBV28 and J is TRBJ2-3; D perhaps matches TRBD2 (5 bases). V was shortened by 6 bases and J by 5 bases, with 6 bases between the two germline ends. CDR1 and CDR2 (germline): MDHEN, SYDVKM. This CDR3 comprises 11 residues. For the CDR3, the DNA is TGTGCCAGCAGCCGGGGAGATACGCAGTATTTT. This sequence encodes CASSRGDTQYF.

J is TRBJ1-4 and V is TRBV7-9, with D maybe TRBD1 (5 bases). In germline, CDR1 is SEHNR, CDR2 FQNEAQ (reference sequence). The CDR3 has 16 amino acids. Trimming removed 0 bases at V and 5 bases at J, with 13 bases between. CDR3 sequence: CASSLAIGVANEKLFF. In DNA form, the CDR3 reads TGTGCCAGCAGCTTAGCGATAGGGGTCGCGAATGAAAAACTGTTTTTT.

V is TRBV28 and J is TRBJ2-3; D perhaps matches TRBD2 (6 bases). Per germline, CDR1 MDHEN and CDR2 SYDVKM. The CDR3 is 14 residues long. Trimming stripped 6 bases from V and 1 base from J, with 11 bases between. CDR3 coding DNA: TGTGCCAGCAGGGAAGCTAGCGGCACAGATACGCAGTATTTT. Its protein is CASREASGTDTQYF.

This clone was recorded once. The chain recombines TRBV19 with TRBJ2-7; TRBD1 agrees at 10 bases. This CDR3 contains 15 residues. V shed 6 bases and J 5 bases; nucleotides not matched to a gene: 10. The germline V gene has CDR1 LNHDA and CDR2 SQIVND (reference sequence). As DNA, the CDR3 is TGTGCCAGTAGGGGCGGCGGACAGGGGGTGGACGAGCAGTACTTC. It translates to CASRGGGQGVDEQYF. The variable domain in full, with the rest retrieved from reference TRBV19 and TRBJ2-7, is DGGITQSPKYLFRKEGQNVTLSCEQNLNHDAMYWYRQDPGQGLRLIYYSQIVNDFQKGDIAEGYSVSREKKESFPLTVTSAQKNPTAFYLCASRGGGQGVDEQYFGPGTRLTVT.

About this clone itself: The junction differs from germline at one of its ends, possibly a read error. Different DNA sequences within this sample yield the same CDR3. V usage is TRBV25-1 and J usage is TRBJ1-2; TRBD1 agrees at 8 bases. The V gene's germline CDR1 is MGHDK and CDR2 SYGVNS. CDR3 length equals 16 residues. CDR3 bases: TGTGCCAGCAGTGAATACCCAGGGGGCCCTAACTACGGCTACACCTTC. It codes for CASSEYPGGPNYGYTF.

The chain links TRBV5-6 to TRBJ1-5; no clear D gene. This CDR3 comprises 12 residues. The V end lost 3 bases, the J end lost 11 bases, and 12 bases lay between the germline ends. Germline V gene lookup returns CDR1 SGHDT and CDR2 YYEEEE. The CDR3 nucleotides are TGTGCCAGCAGCTCCCAGACGACATCCCAGCATTTT. Its translation: CASSSQTTSQHF.

The chain links TRBV19 to TRBJ1-2; D is uncertain. The V end was cut by 3 bases, the J end by 5 bases, with 16 bases between. This CDR3 contains 15 residues. Germline V gene data show CDR1 as LNHDA and CDR2 as SQIVND (reference sequence). The CDR3 DNA sequence: TGTGCCAGTAGTATTGGTACCGCCGGAGAGTATGGCTACACCTTC. Its protein is CASSIGTAGEYGYTF.

The chain combines TRBV7-8 with TRBJ1-5, with a weak D call TRBD1 (6 bases). Germline V CDR1 and CDR2: SGHVS, FQNEAQ. The CDR3 is 15 amino acids. V dropped 4 bases and J dropped 7 bases, with 17 bases sitting between them. CDR3 bases: TGTGCCAGCAGCTCCGGGACACAAGAGGGCCAGCCCCAGCATTTT. Amino acids: CASSSGTQEGQPQHF.

This chain links TRBV5-6 with TRBJ1-2; weak D call: TRBD1 (5 bases). Per germline, CDR1 SGHDT and CDR2 YYEEEE. Deletions cut 0 bases from V and 3 bases from J, with 15 bases between. This CDR3 has 16 residues. The CDR3 loop is CASSLASRALHYGYTF. CDR3 sequence (DNA): TGTGCCAGCAGCTTGGCCTCCAGGGCACTACACTATGGCTACACCTTC.